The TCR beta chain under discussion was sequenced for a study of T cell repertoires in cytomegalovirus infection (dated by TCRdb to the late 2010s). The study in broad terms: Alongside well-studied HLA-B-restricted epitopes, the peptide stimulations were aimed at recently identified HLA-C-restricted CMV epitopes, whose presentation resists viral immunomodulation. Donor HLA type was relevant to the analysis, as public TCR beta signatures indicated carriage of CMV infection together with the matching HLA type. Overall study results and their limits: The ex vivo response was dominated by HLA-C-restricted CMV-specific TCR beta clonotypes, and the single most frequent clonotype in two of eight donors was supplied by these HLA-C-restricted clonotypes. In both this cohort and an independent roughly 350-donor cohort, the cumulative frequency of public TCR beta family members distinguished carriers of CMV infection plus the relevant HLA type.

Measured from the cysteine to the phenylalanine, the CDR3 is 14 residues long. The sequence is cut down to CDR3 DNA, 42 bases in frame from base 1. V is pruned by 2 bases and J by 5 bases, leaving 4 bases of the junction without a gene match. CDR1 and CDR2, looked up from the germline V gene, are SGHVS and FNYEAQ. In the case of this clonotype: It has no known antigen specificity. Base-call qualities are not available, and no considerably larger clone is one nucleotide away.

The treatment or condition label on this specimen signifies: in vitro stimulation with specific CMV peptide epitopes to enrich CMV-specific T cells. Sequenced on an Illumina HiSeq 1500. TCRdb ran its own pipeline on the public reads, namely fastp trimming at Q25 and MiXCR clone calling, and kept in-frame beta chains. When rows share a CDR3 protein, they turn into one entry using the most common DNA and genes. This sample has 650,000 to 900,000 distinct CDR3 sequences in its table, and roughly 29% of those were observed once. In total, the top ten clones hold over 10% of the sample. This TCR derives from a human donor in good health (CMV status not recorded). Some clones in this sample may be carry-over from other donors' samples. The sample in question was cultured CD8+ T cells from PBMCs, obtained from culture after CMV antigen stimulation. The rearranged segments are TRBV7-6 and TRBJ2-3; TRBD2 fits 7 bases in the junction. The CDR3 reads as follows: CASSLLGGVDTQYF. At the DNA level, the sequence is TGTGCCAGCAGCTTATTGGGGGGGGTAGATACGCAGTATTTT.